The 20 T cell receptor beta chains below come from one sample, sequenced in a study of blood T cells in healthy people across ages. A sample-barcoded 5' primer and a J-beta primer mix were used in a second PCR of roughly 7 to 11 cycles. TCRdb processed the 5' RACE reads anew with MiXCR; each CDR3 protein has one entry. The table shows approximately 580,000 distinct CDR3 sequences, with under 30% occurring only once. This same sample was also taken into another study, of T cells of mothers and their children.

The sequencing input was blood. The source is a boy aged 5-17 years in good health.

This clonotype was recorded only once. The rearrangement joins TRBV29-1 to TRBJ2-2, with D maybe TRBD2 (5 bases). In germline, CDR1 is SQVTM, CDR2 ANQGSEA. Trimming removed 6 bases from V and 13 bases from J, with 15 bases in between. CDR3 length: 11 amino acids. CDR3 DNA sequence: TGCAGCGTAGTGGACTCCCCGGGGCTGTTTTTT. Translating it yields CSVVDSPGLFF.

The J gene is TRBJ2-1, the V gene TRBV6-5, with 10 bases fitting TRBD1. The J call may be faulty, since TRBJ2-5 better matches the DNA end. The CDR3 loop spans 15 amino acids. Germline values: CDR1 MNHEY, CDR2 SVGAGI. The CDR3 DNA reads TGTGCCAGCAGGCCCCGGGACAGGGGTATAGAGACCCAGTACTTC. Residues: CASRPRDRGIETQYF.

The chain couples TRBV5-4 to TRBJ2-5, with a weak D call TRBD2 (5 bases). V was cut by 2 bases and J by 6 bases, with 14 bases left in between. The CDR3 spans 14 residues. Germline CDR1 is SGHNT and CDR2 is YYREEE (reference sequence). CDR3 protein: CASSFAFSGKTQYF. The CDR3 region has the DNA TGTGCCAGCAGCTTCGCCTTTTCGGGAAAGACCCAGTACTTC.

The chain uses TRBV18 and TRBJ2-5, with 13 bases fitting TRBD2. The junction had 1 base not matched to a gene; V was cut back by 1 base and J by 2 bases. CDR3 length: 16 residues. Germline lookup yields CDR1 KGHSH and CDR2 LQKENI. CDR3 residues: CASSPQLAGGQETQYF. CDR3 sequence (DNA): TGTGCCAGCTCACCACAACTAGCGGGGGGGCAAGAGACCCAGTACTTC.

This chain's CDR3 is CSARPPGRLNQPQHF. DNA for the CDR3: TGCAGTGCTAGACCCCCTGGGCGCCTAAATCAGCCCCAGCATTTT. This chain connects TRBV20-1 to TRBJ1-5; D is ambiguous. The CDR3 runs 15 residues. V lost 2 bases to trimming and J lost 4 bases, with 15 bases between them. Germline CDR1 reads DFQATT; CDR2 reads SNEGSKA (reference sequence).

The chain has TRBV7-2 and TRBJ2-5, with D hard to call. This CDR3 is 15 amino acids long. The V end was cut by 2 bases, the J end by 2 bases, with 12 bases between. Germline V gene sequence: CDR1 SGHTA, CDR2 FQGNSA. The CDR3 is CASSLNSLSQETQYF. As DNA, the CDR3 is TGTGCCAGCAGCTTAAATTCCCTGTCACAAGAGACCCAGTACTTC.

This chain joins TRBV12-3 or TRBV12-4 and TRBJ2-5; 7 bases are a match to TRBD2. The CDR3 sequence is 14 residues long. V shed 4 bases, J shed 2 bases, and the junction held 4 bases outside the gene matches. The DNA of the CDR3 is TGTGCCAGCAGTTCCCTCGGGGGGCAAGAGACCCAGTACTTC. It specifies CASSSLGGQETQYF.

This clonotype was seen only a few times. The rearrangement uses TRBV7-8 and TRBJ1-2; the D gene is possibly TRBD1 (5 bases). CDR1 is SGHVS and CDR2 is FQNEAQ in the germline V gene. V dropped 5 bases and J dropped 1 base, with 14 bases sitting between them. This CDR3 is 15 amino acids long. The CDR3 here is CASSPQTGGNYGYTF. The CDR3 nucleotides read TGTGCCAGCAGCCCACAGACGGGGGGTAACTATGGCTACACCTTC.

This rearrangement joins TRBV7-2 to TRBJ1-1; D is perhaps TRBD1 (5 bases). CDR1 and CDR2 (germline): SGHTA, FQGNSA. The CDR3 is 16 amino acids. V lost 1 base and J lost 4, with 16 bases in between. Written as DNA, the CDR3 is TGTGCCAGCAGCTTAGGGCCTGGGACTTGGAGCACTGAAGCTTTCTTT. Protein sequence: CASSLGPGTWSTEAFF. Using reference TRBV7-2 and TRBJ1-1 for the parts outside the CDR3, the full variable domain is GAGVSQSPSNKVTEKGKDVELRCDPISGHTALYWYRQSLGQGLEFLIYFQGNSAPDKSGLPSDRFSAERTGGSVSTLTIQRTQQEDSAVYLCASSLGPGTWSTEAFFGQGTRLTVV.

This rearrangement joins TRBV27 to TRBJ1-2; 9 bases match TRBD1. Germline V gives CDR1 MNHEY, CDR2 SMNVEV (reference sequence). V gave up 2 bases and J gave up 5 bases; unmatched junction bases: 3. The CDR3 spans 14 residues. This chain's CDR3 is CASSLTDRGYGYTF. The CDR3 bases are TGTGCCAGCAGTTTAACGGACAGGGGTTATGGCTACACCTTC.

V is TRBV7-2 and J is TRBJ2-1; 7 nucleotides match TRBD1. The CDR3 extends over 17 amino acids. CDR1 and CDR2 from the germline V gene are SGHTA and FQGNSA. V trimming: 2 bases; J trimming: 0 bases; junction bases outside the gene matches: 7. The DNA for the CDR3 is TGTGCCAGCAGCTTACTTTGGCAGGGGGTCTCCTACAATGAGCAGTTCTTC. Its protein is CASSLLWQGVSYNEQFF.

CDR3 region: CASTWGGSYNEQFF. DNA of the CDR3: TGTGCCAGCACCTGGGGGGGATCCTACAATGAGCAGTTCTTC. The chain couples TRBV7-9 to TRBJ2-1; TRBD2 agrees at 7 bases. Losses at the gene ends were 7 bases for V and 1 base for J; bases not matched to a gene: 4. Germline CDR1 reads SEHNR; CDR2 reads FQNEAQ (reference sequence). This CDR3 comprises 14 residues.

This clonotype appeared a few times. This chain connects TRBV7-9 to TRBJ1-6; TRBD1 aligns across 7 bases. The CDR3 is 15 residues long. With 1 base clipped from V and 8 bases from J, the junction kept 5 bases outside the gene matches. Germline-derived CDR1 and CDR2 are SEHNR and FQNEAQ (reference sequence). CDR3 sequence reads: CASSLGQGADSPLHF. CDR3 bases: TGTGCCAGCAGCTTAGGACAGGGCGCGGATTCACCCCTCCACTTT.

J is TRBJ2-1 and V is TRBV6-1; D could derive from TRBD1 or TRBD2 (5 bases each). Germline CDR1 reads MNHNS; CDR2 reads SASEGT. The germline V and J ends were trimmed by 8 bases and 13 bases, with 18 bases remaining between them. The CDR3 runs 12 residues. CDR3: CASSKLGERQFF. CDR3 DNA sequence: TGTGCCAGCTCAAAGTTGGGGGAACGACAGTTCTTC.

The chain carries TRBV20-1 and TRBJ2-7, with D tentatively TRBD1 or TRBD2 (5 bases each). The CDR3 sequence is 14 residues long. V lost 0 bases, J lost 4 bases, and 13 bases lay in between. Germline CDR1 is DFQATT and CDR2 is SNEGSKA (reference sequence). The CDR3 region is CSAREDGTLYEQYF. Here the CDR3 DNA reads TGCAGTGCTAGAGAAGACGGGACCCTGTACGAGCAGTACTTC.

This clonotype came up a few times. The chain is built from TRBV4-2 and TRBJ2-1; TRBD2 agrees at 8 bases. Germline-derived CDR1 and CDR2 are LGHNA and YNFKEQ. CDR3 length: 16 amino acids. Trimming took 0 bases from V and 5 from J; bases not matched to a gene: 6. CDR3 amino acids: CASSQDWLAGNNEQFF. CDR3 DNA: TGTGCCAGCAGCCAAGATTGGCTAGCGGGCAACAATGAGCAGTTCTTC.

This clonotype was detected a few times. The rearrangement joins TRBV7-8 to TRBJ1-4; D ambiguous. In germline, CDR1 is SGHVS, CDR2 FQNEAQ. The CDR3 contains 12 residues. Trimming took 6 bases from V and 7 from J, leaving 9 bases between them. Here the CDR3 DNA reads TGTGCCAGCAGTCTCTGGGCTGAAAAACTGTTTTTT. Its translation is CASSLWAEKLFF.

J is TRBJ2-6 and V is TRBV12-3 or TRBV12-4; 10 nucleotides agree with TRBD1. V dropped 3 bases and J dropped 0; count of bases not matched to a gene: 11. The CDR3 totals 20 residues. The CDR3 sequence: CASSFDARQGAHSGANVLTF. As DNA, the CDR3 is TGTGCCAGCAGTTTTGACGCTCGACAGGGGGCCCACTCTGGGGCCAACGTCCTGACTTTC.

This clonotype was found a few times. This chain uses TRBV3-1 with TRBJ2-5; the D call may be TRBD1 or TRBD2 (9 bases each). Germline V gene data show CDR1 as LGHDT and CDR2 as YNNKEL (reference sequence). V was trimmed by 6 bases and J by 4 bases, leaving 27 bases between them. The CDR3 covers 18 residues. CDR3 coding DNA: TGTGCCAGCAGACAGGGGGCGTCTGGACTAGCGAGGGGAGAGACCCAGTACTTC. Encoded protein: CASRQGASGLARGETQYF.

The genes are TRBV30 and TRBJ2-5; possible D gene TRBD2, 5 bases. The J call may not be correct, given that the DNA end is closer to TRBJ2-7. The CDR3 is 15 residues long. Germline V lookup: CDR1 GTSNPN, CDR2 SVGIG (reference sequence). CDR3 sequence reads: CAWSDGGPLGNEQYF. CDR3 DNA sequence: TGTGCCTGGAGTGATGGAGGCCCCTTGGGTAACGAGCAGTACTTC.